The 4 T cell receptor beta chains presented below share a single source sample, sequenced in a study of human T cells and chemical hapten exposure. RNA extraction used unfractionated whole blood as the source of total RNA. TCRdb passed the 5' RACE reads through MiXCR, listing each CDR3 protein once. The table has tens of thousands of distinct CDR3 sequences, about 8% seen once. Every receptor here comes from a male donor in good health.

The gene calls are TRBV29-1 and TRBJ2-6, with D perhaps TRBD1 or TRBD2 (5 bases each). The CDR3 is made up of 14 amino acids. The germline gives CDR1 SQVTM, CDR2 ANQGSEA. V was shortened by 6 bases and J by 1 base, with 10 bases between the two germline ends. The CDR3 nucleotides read TGCAGCGTGGGGGTTCAGTCTGGGGCCAACGTCCTGACTTTC. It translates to CSVGVQSGANVLTF.

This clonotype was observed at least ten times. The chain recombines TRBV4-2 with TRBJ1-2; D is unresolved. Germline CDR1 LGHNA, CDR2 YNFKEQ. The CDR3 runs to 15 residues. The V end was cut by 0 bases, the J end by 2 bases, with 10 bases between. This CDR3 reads CASSQEEVGNYGYTF. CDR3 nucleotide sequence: TGTGCCAGCAGCCAAGAGGAGGTGGGCAACTATGGCTACACCTTC.

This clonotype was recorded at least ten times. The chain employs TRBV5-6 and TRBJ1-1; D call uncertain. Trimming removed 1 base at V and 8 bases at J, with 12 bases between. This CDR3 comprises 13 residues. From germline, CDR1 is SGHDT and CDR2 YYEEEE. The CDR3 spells CASSLIRTSEAFF. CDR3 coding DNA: TGTGCCAGCAGCTTGATCAGGACTTCGGAAGCTTTCTTT. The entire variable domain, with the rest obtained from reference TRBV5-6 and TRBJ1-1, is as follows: DAGVTQSPTHLIKTRGQQVTLRCSPKSGHDTVSWYQQALGQGPQFIFQYYEEEERQRGNFPDRFSGHQFPNYSSELNVNALLLGDSALYLCASSLIRTSEAFFGQGTRLTVV.

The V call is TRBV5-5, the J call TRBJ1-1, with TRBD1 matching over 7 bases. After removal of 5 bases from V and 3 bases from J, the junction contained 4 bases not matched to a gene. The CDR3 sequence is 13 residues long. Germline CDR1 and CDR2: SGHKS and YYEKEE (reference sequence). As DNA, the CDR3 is TGTGCCAGCAGAATTACAGGGGACACTGAAGCTTTCTTT. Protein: CASRITGDTEAFF.